This T cell receptor (beta chain) was sequenced for a study of graft-versus-host responses after intestinal transplantation. Study in general: Recipients were given multivisceral, liver-intestinal, or isolated intestinal transplants. Anti-thymocyte globulin induction, then tacrolimus and steroids for two to four years, went to all recipients.

Findings and caveats of the study: Recipient bone marrow held GvH clones, some seen earlier in ileum or blood. Circulating GvH clone levels at their peak were associated with HvG declines (early post-transplant).

Assay used: immunoSEQ multiplex PCR; TCRdb lists only in-frame clones, some missing. The sample includes roughly 120,000 clones, 95% seen only once; the top ten take 3% to 3.5%. A note on this clone: Its antigen is unidentified.

Deletions cut 2 bases from V and 4 bases from J, with 12 bases between. The CDR3 has 15 residues. Per germline, CDR1 MGHRA and CDR2 YSYEKL. V usage is TRBV4-1 and J usage is TRBJ1-5, with D perhaps TRBD1 (6 bases). This clonotype was obtained from a human donor who received an intestinal transplant. The specimen comprised unstimulated CD8+ T cells sorted from spleen or lymph node cells, sampled before intestinal transplant. The CDR3 loop is CASSQSGQINQPQHF. The CDR3 DNA reads TGCGCCAGCAGCCAAAGTGGACAGATTAATCAGCCCCAGCATTTT.